Each of the 8 T cell receptor beta chains below was sequenced from the same sample in a study of shared clonotypes between healthy human individuals (dated by TCRdb to 2019 to 2021). The protocol used for the library was the immunoSEQ multiplex PCR assay. Held by TCRdb, this immuneACCESS table contains in-frame sequences only and omits some clones. Under half of the omission traces to an unresolved V gene where checked; the cause of the rest is unknown. The sample has about 1 million clones on record, under 80% of them singletons. 1.4% of the sample belongs to the ten largest clones. Input material: memory CD4+ T cells sorted from blood. The intended sense of this specimen's cell subset or site label: CD45RA-negative fraction. The source of these receptors is a man between 18 and 29 years old in good health.

Details on this clone: In the same sample, other DNA sequences code for this CDR3. The V and J genes are TRBV5-1 and TRBJ1-6; 7 nucleotides agree with TRBD1. J was trimmed by 6 bases and V by 4 bases; bases with no gene match: 7. From germline, CDR1 is SGHRS and CDR2 YFSETQ. The CDR3 is made up of 15 amino acids. The DNA of the CDR3 is TGCGCCAGCAGCGCTGACAGGGTGGGTAATTCACCCCTCCACTTT. Protein sequence: CASSADRVGNSPLHF.

The J gene is TRBJ2-7, the V gene TRBV9; 7 bases match TRBD1. This CDR3 comprises 14 residues. Germline loops: CDR1 SGDLS, CDR2 YYNGEE. Losses at the gene ends were 0 bases for V and 3 bases for J; bases not matched to a gene: 3. CDR3 DNA: TGTGCCAGCAGCGTAGGGACAGGACTCTACGAGCAGTACTTC. It translates to CASSVGTGLYEQYF.

The chain carries TRBV19 and TRBJ2-7; 10 bases are a match to TRBD2. J lost 6 bases, V lost 7 bases, and 9 bases had no gene match. Germline-derived CDR1 and CDR2 are LNHDA and SQIVND (reference sequence). The CDR3 is made up of 14 amino acids. CDR3 sequence reads: CASTPSRLAGEQYF. The CDR3 nucleotides read TGTGCCAGTACCCCGTCAAGACTAGCGGGCGAGCAGTACTTC. The variable domain in full, with the rest retrieved from reference TRBV19 and TRBJ2-7, is DGGITQSPKYLFRKEGQNVTLSCEQNLNHDAMYWYRQDPGQGLRLIYYSQIVNDFQKGDIAEGYSVSREKKESFPLTVTSAQKNPTAFYLCASTPSRLAGEQYFGPGTRLTVT.

The chain links TRBV10-1 to TRBJ1-1; 11 bases are a match to TRBD1. The germline gives CDR1 WNHNN, CDR2 SYGVQD (reference sequence). This CDR3 has 16 amino acids. After removal of 4 bases from V and 8 bases from J, the junction contained 12 bases not matched to a gene. CDR3 coding DNA: TGCGCCAGCAGTGGAAATTTTGGGACAGGGGGATCCGAAGCTTTCTTT. Amino acids: CASSGNFGTGGSEAFF.

The V call is TRBV30, the J call TRBJ2-3, with 7 bases matching TRBD2. Germline V lookup: CDR1 GTSNPN, CDR2 SVGIG (reference sequence). CDR3 length equals 12 residues. Unmatched junction bases numbered 0, after V lost 0 bases and J lost 6 bases. The CDR3 sequence is CAWSVAGDTQYF. The CDR3 DNA reads TGTGCCTGGAGTGTAGCGGGGGATACGCAGTATTTT.

The rearrangement uses TRBV6-1 and TRBJ1-4; the D gene is possibly TRBD1 (6 bases). CDR1 is MNHNS, CDR2 SASEGT, per germline. The ends were cut back, 2 bases at V and 8 bases at J, with 12 bases in the middle. This CDR3 region has 14 residues. The DNA for the CDR3 is TGTGCCAGCAGTGAAACACAGGGTCGAGAAAAACTGTTTTTT. This codes for CASSETQGREKLFF.

The chain employs TRBV6-1 and TRBJ1-5, with TRBD1 matching over 10 bases. Germline V CDR1 and CDR2: MNHNS, SASEGT. Losses at the gene ends were 4 bases for V and 2 bases for J; bases not matched to a gene: 8. The CDR3 contains 17 residues. The CDR3 here is CASSGRTGGTGNQPQHF. In DNA, the CDR3 is TGTGCCAGCAGTGGCAGGACAGGGGGAACGGGCAATCAGCCCCAGCATTTT.

This clone was seen a single time. This rearrangement joins TRBV28 to TRBJ1-2; tentative D call: TRBD1 (5 bases). V lost 4 bases and J lost 1, with 13 bases in between. The CDR3 runs 15 residues. Looked up from germline, CDR1 is MDHEN and CDR2 is SYDVKM. The chain's CDR3 is CASSSPGGGNYGYTF. CDR3 coding DNA: TGTGCCAGCAGTTCCCCCGGGGGGGGTAACTATGGCTACACCTTC.